This T cell receptor (beta chain) is drawn from a study of human CD8 memory T cell subsets. Libraries of TCR beta chains were produced by 5' RACE (UMI-labeled). TCRdb reprocessed the 5' RACE reads; each CDR3 protein has one entry and no DNA is given. Its clone listing holds thousands of distinct CDR3 sequences. Germline V gene lookup returns CDR1 DFQATT and CDR2 SNEGSKA (reference sequence). The CDR3 runs to 14 residues. The specimen was CD8+ T cells from PBMCs. The chain couples TRBV20-1 to TRBJ2-7; the D call of TRBD1 rests on TCRdb alone, since no DNA is present to check it. The sequence was collected from a human donor in good health. The CDR3 sequence: CSAIRDREAYEQYF.